This TCR beta chain was recorded in a study of Graves' ophthalmopathy and Graves' hyperthyroidism. The CDR3 runs 13 residues. Germline CDR1 SGHTA, CDR2 FQGNSA. Trimming took off 5 bases at V and 7 bases at J, with 15 bases between the two ends. Using RNA transcripts, the TCR beta CDR3 regions were amplified. RT-PCR was first run with HTBI primers, then multiplex PCR in a second round. TCRdb recomputed calls from the multiplex PCR reads with MiXCR, one row per CDR3 protein. The table includes approximately 210,000 distinct CDR3 sequences, 25% to 35% detected once. This sequence was found in a man aged 45 to 65 with Graves' ophthalmopathy. This chain joins TRBV7-2 and TRBJ2-7, with D perhaps given as TRBD1 or TRBD2 (5 bases each). The sample was peripheral blood. The CDR3 DNA follows: TGTGCCAGCAGCCCCTGGGGGTCGCTAGAGCAGTACTTC. It encodes CASSPWGSLEQYF.